This is a list of T cell receptor beta chains from one sample in a study of T-cell memory formation after mild COVID-19. TCRdb itself ran the 5' RACE reads through MiXCR, one entry per CDR3 protein. Seen here are approximately 350,000 distinct CDR3 sequences, approximately 13% observed once, and the top ten hold about 20%. The sequencing sample was made of PBMCs or a T cell subset sorted from them (not recorded which). All receptors come from a young man who had mild COVID-19 (a few samples of this study predate the infection). Cell type and time point are not known. Each CDR3 is given with its conserved first and last residue. A D gene is named only where the DNA matches it firmly. Expanded clones are given a class, and other clones once, few, many or no size at all.

clone size	V gene	D gene	CDR3 length	J gene	CDR3 DNA	CDR3 protein
-	TRBV18	-	13	TRBJ2-4	TGTGCCAGCTCAGCAGACAGAGCGAACATTCAGTACTTC	CASSADRANIQYF
-	TRBV9	-	14	TRBJ2-2	TGTGCCAGCAGCGTTCGGGGAGGCACCGGGGAGCTGTTTTTT	CASSVRGGTGELFF
few	TRBV5-5	-	14	TRBJ2-7	TGTGCCAGCAGCCGCTCGACAGGTTCTTCCGAGCAGTACTTC	CASSRSTGSSEQYF
-	TRBV7-2	-	13	TRBJ2-5	TGTGCCAGCAGCGGTTCTGTCCAAGAGACCCAGTACTTC	CASSGSVQETQYF
-	TRBV3-1	-	17	TRBJ2-5	TGTGCCAGCAGCCAAGAGACGCGGCGACCGTATGGAGAGACCCAGTACTTC	CASSQETRRPYGETQYF
few	TRBV7-2	TRBD1	18	TRBJ1-1	TGTGCCAGCAGCTTACCAGCCGGCCAGGGGGCCTGGAACACTGAAGCTTTCTTT	CASSLPAGQGAWNTEAFF
-	TRBV2	-	14	TRBJ1-5	TGTGCCAGCAGTGAGCGATCGATCAATCAGCCCCAGCATTTT	CASSERSINQPQHF
-	TRBV29-1	-	13	TRBJ1-5	TGCAGCGTAGGGGAGAACCTCAATCAGCCCCAGCATTTT	CSVGENLNQPQHF
-	TRBV10-3	TRBD1	14	TRBJ2-7	TGTGCCATCAGCCTCCGGGACAGCTCCTACGAGCAGTACTTC	CAISLRDSSYEQYF
few	TRBV12-3/TRBV12-4	-	12	TRBJ1-1	TGTGCCAGCAGTTTCTGGAACACTGAAGCTTTCTTT	CASSFWNTEAFF
few	TRBV7-3	TRBD1	13	TRBJ2-1	TGTGCCAGCAGCCCCCGGACAGGGGATGAGCAGTTCTTC	CASSPRTGDEQFF
-	TRBV7-3	-	16	TRBJ2-3	TGTGCCAGCAGCCCGTCGTATTCCCCTAGCACAGATACGCAGTATTTT	CASSPSYSPSTDTQYF
-	TRBV12-3/TRBV12-4	-	14	TRBJ2-5	TGTGCCAGCAGTTTAAGGGGGACCCAAGAGACCCAGTACTTC	CASSLRGTQETQYF
-	TRBV6-5	TRBD1	16	TRBJ2-5	TGTGCCAGCAGTTCCGGCGGGACAGGCGGACGAAAGACCCAGTACTTC	CASSSGGTGGRKTQYF
-	TRBV29-1	TRBD1	13	TRBJ2-5	TGCAGCGTTGTCGGGACAGACCAAGAGACCCAGTACTTC	CSVVGTDQETQYF
-	TRBV5-1	TRBD2	17	TRBJ2-2	TGCGCCAGCAGCCAAGAGGAACTAGCGATGAACACCGGGGAGCTGTTTTTT	CASSQEELAMNTGELFF
many	TRBV4-1	-	12	TRBJ1-2	TGCGCCAGCAGCCAAGCTAACTATGGCTACACCTTC	CASSQANYGYTF
-	TRBV27	-	16	TRBJ1-6	TGTGCCAGCAGTTTAATGAGTGGGGAGGGGCGATCACCCCTCCACTTT	CASSLMSGEGRSPLHF
few	TRBV12-3/TRBV12-4	-	12	TRBJ2-5	TGTGCCAGCAGTTTTGACGCCCGGTGGCAGTACTTC	CASSFDARWQYF
few	TRBV4-3	-	14	TRBJ2-5	TGCGCCAGCAGCCAAGGGGCGGGGTCCGGGACCCAGTACTTC	CASSQGAGSGTQYF
few	TRBV6-1	-	14	TRBJ1-2	TGTGCCAGCAGTGAAGCCCTCCAGGCCTATGGCTACACCTTC	CASSEALQAYGYTF
-	TRBV25-1	-	16	TRBJ2-7	TGTGCCAGCAGTGAGTTCGGAGGGTCGGGAACCTACGAGCAGTACTTC	CASSEFGGSGTYEQYF
few	TRBV12-3/TRBV12-4	TRBD1	16	TRBJ1-2	TGTGCCAGCAGTTTTGGGCAGGGGGGCTTAGGCTATGGCTACACCTTC	CASSFGQGGLGYGYTF
few	TRBV6-5	-	16	TRBJ2-1	TGTGCCAGCAGTTACTCTAGGCGGCTGGAGGCCAATGGGCAGTTCTTC	CASSYSRRLEANGQFF
-	TRBV6-2/TRBV6-3	TRBD2	15	TRBJ2-1	TGTGCCAGCAGTTACCCGGGGGGTTCCTACAATGAGCAGTTCTTC	CASSYPGGSYNEQFF
few	TRBV7-3	TRBD2	17	TRBJ2-1	TGTGCCAGCAGCTTAACAGGGACTAGCGGGGGGCCTGGGGAGCAGTTCTTC	CASSLTGTSGGPGEQFF
few	TRBV5-5	TRBD2	15	TRBJ2-5	TGTGCCAGCAGCAAGGGACTAGCGGTATTCGAGACCCAGTACTTC	CASSKGLAVFETQYF
-	TRBV10-1	-	19	TRBJ1-6	TGCGCCAGCAGTGAGTCGGTCGTCAGGAAACTCCCCAAGAATTCACCCCTCCACTTT	CASSESVVRKLPKNSPLHF
-	TRBV10-3	-	14	TRBJ2-7	TGTGCCATCAGTGAATCTGTGTTCGGGAACGAGCAGTACTTC	CAISESVFGNEQYF
few	TRBV7-9	-	16	TRBJ2-2	TGTGCCAGCAGCTCTGCAGAAACCGCGAACACCGGGGAGCTGTTTTTT	CASSSAETANTGELFF
many	TRBV7-2	-	12	TRBJ2-3	TGTGCCAGCAGCTTAGCACTACATACGCAGTATTTT	CASSLALHTQYF
-	TRBV12-3/TRBV12-4	-	12	TRBJ2-1	TGTGCCAGCAGTACGCAGCCCTCGGAGCAGTTCTTC	CASSTQPSEQFF
-	TRBV7-8	TRBD1	17	TRBJ1-6	TGTGCCAGCAGCTTAGCGCTTGGGACAGGAGTTAGATCACCCCTCCACTTT	CASSLALGTGVRSPLHF
many	TRBV4-3	-	14	TRBJ1-2	TGCGCCAGCAGCCAAGAAGCGGGGTACTATGGCTACACCTTC	CASSQEAGYYGYTF
few	TRBV4-1	-	16	TRBJ2-1	TGCGCCAGCAGCCAAAAGTTTCTAGACAGTTTGAATGAGCAGTTCTTC	CASSQKFLDSLNEQFF
few	TRBV4-1	-	14	TRBJ2-3	TGCGCCAGCAGCCAAGAGGCCGCCGAGAGTACGCAGTATTTT	CASSQEAAESTQYF
few	TRBV7-2	TRBD2	15	TRBJ2-5	TGTGCCAGCAGCTTAACGGCGGGGGGAGCGGAGACCCAGTACTTC	CASSLTAGGAETQYF
-	TRBV7-9	-	18	TRBJ1-1	TGTGCCAGCAGCTCCTTCCTTGCGACCCCCGAGGGGAACACTGAAGCTTTCTTT	CASSSFLATPEGNTEAFF
few	TRBV6-4	TRBD2	15	TRBJ2-1	TGTGCCAGCAGTGACGGGGGGGAGGAATACAATGAGCAGTTCTTC	CASSDGGEEYNEQFF
-	TRBV10-1	-	11	TRBJ2-5	TGCGCCAGCAGTACGAAGGGGACCCAGTACTTC	CASSTKGTQYF
-	TRBV6-2/TRBV6-3	-	14	TRBJ2-5	TGTGCCAGCAGTCAACGGGCCGACCAAGAGACCCAGTACTTC	CASSQRADQETQYF
-	TRBV6-5	TRBD1	12	TRBJ1-1	TGTGCCAGCAGAATCATCGGACAGGGAGCTTTCTTT	CASRIIGQGAFF
many	TRBV4-2	TRBD1	14	TRBJ2-1	TGTGCCAGCAGCCAGGGACAGACCTACAATGAGCAGTTCTTC	CASSQGQTYNEQFF
many	TRBV29-1	-	13	TRBJ2-5	TGCAGCGTTGAAGGGGTCCAAGGGGAGACCCAGTACTTC	CSVEGVQGETQYF
-	TRBV7-9	TRBD1	15	TRBJ1-6	TGTGCCAGCAGCCAGCGACAGGGACTAAATTCACCCCTCCACTTT	CASSQRQGLNSPLHF
few	TRBV29-1	-	13	TRBJ2-1	TGCAGCGCCGGGGTCCCAGGATACAATGAGCAGTTCTTC	CSAGVPGYNEQFF
many	TRBV12-3/TRBV12-4	TRBD2	15	TRBJ2-5	TGTGCCAGCAGTCCCGGCGGGGGACTTCAAGAGACCCAGTACTTC	CASSPGGGLQETQYF
few	TRBV25-1	-	16	TRBJ1-1	TGTGCCAGCAGTGAATATGGGGGCTTACTTGGCGCTGAAGCTTTCTTT	CASSEYGGLLGAEAFF
-	TRBV7-2	-	14	TRBJ1-1	TGTGCCAGCAGCTTTTCCCTGGGGAACACTGAAGCTTTCTTT	CASSFSLGNTEAFF
-	TRBV5-1	-	13	TRBJ1-2	TGCGCCAGCAGCTTGAAAGGATTGGATGGCTACACCTTC	CASSLKGLDGYTF
-	TRBV5-1	-	15	TRBJ2-3	TGCGCCAGCAGGGAGGGACCATCAAGCACAGATACGCAGTATTTT	CASREGPSSTDTQYF
few	TRBV4-1	TRBD2	17	TRBJ2-5	TGCGCCAGCAGCCAAGATCGTCGGGGGGGAAGAAGGGAGACCCAGTACTTC	CASSQDRRGGRRETQYF
many	TRBV7-2	-	13	TRBJ1-5	TGTGCCAGCAGTTCGGACAGTAATCAGCCCCAGCATTTT	CASSSDSNQPQHF
-	TRBV20-1	TRBD2	16	TRBJ2-1	TGCAGTGCTGACGGGACTAGCGGTGATAACTACAATGAGCAGTTCTTC	CSADGTSGDNYNEQFF
few	TRBV2	-	14	TRBJ1-4	TGTGCCAGCAGGAGAGAATACACTAATGAAAAACTGTTTTTT	CASRREYTNEKLFF
-	TRBV15	-	15	TRBJ2-1	TGTGCCACCAGCCGGGGGACCGGCTCCTACAATGAGCAGTTCTTC	CATSRGTGSYNEQFF
many	TRBV10-3	-	12	TRBJ2-5	TGTGCCATCAGTTCTAGGGCAGAGACCCAGTACTTC	CAISSRAETQYF
-	TRBV7-9	-	15	TRBJ2-5	TGTGCCAGCAGCTTTCCTACGGGGGCACAAGAGACCCAGTACTTC	CASSFPTGAQETQYF
few	TRBV6-5	-	14	TRBJ2-2	TGTGCCAGCAGGTCTGGGGCGAACACCGGGGAGCTGTTTTTT	CASRSGANTGELFF